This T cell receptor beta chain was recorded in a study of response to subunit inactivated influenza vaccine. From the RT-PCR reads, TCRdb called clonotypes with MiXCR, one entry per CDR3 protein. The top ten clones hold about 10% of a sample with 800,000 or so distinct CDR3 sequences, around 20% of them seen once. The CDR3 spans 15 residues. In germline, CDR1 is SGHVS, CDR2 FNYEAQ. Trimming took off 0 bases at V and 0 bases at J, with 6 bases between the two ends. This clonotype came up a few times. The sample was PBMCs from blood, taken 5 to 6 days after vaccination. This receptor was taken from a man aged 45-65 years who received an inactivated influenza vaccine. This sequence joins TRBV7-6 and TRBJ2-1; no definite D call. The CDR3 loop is CASSLAFSSYNEQFF. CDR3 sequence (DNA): TGTGCCAGCAGCTTAGCGTTTAGCTCCTACAATGAGCAGTTCTTC.